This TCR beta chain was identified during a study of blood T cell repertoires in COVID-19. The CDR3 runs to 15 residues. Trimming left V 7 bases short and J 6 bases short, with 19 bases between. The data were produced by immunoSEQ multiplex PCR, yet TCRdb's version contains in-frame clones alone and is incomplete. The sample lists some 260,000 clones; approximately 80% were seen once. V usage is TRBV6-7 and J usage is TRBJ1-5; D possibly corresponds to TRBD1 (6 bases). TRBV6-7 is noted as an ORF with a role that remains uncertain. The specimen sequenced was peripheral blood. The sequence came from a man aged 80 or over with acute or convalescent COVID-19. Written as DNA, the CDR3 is TGTGCCAGCACCGCCCGTTGGGGGCGCGGTCAGCCCCAGCATTTT. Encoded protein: CASTARWGRGQPQHF.